This T cell receptor (beta chain) emerged from a study of blood T cell repertoires in COVID-19. Across the study: There were acute and convalescent COVID-19 samples, and they came from the United States, Italy and Spain. PBMCs, B-cell-depleted T cells, or T cells were the source of the cDNA or gDNA that made up the material.

This CDR3 region has 13 residues. Looked up from germline, CDR1 is SNHLY and CDR2 is FYNNEI. V lost 7 bases and J 4 bases, leaving 13 bases between the germline ends. Source study methods: Amplifying reference gene primers gave estimates of nucleated cell counts. TCRdb's copy holds only in-frame clones and misses some; the assay was immunoSEQ multiplex PCR. D and trimming were read from the DNA, whereas the V and J calls and clone size are those reported in that table. The table has 55,000 to 75,000 clones, approximately 84% seen once. In Seattle, patients joined the study during active infection and were tracked longitudinally.

The sequence was obtained from a man older than 75 with COVID-19, enrolled during active disease. The specimen sequenced was peripheral blood. The chain employs TRBV2 and TRBJ1-1; unclear D gene. The CDR3 coding sequence is TGTGCCAGCAACGAGGTAAGCGGCACTGAAGCTTTCTTT. Amino acids: CASNEVSGTEAFF.